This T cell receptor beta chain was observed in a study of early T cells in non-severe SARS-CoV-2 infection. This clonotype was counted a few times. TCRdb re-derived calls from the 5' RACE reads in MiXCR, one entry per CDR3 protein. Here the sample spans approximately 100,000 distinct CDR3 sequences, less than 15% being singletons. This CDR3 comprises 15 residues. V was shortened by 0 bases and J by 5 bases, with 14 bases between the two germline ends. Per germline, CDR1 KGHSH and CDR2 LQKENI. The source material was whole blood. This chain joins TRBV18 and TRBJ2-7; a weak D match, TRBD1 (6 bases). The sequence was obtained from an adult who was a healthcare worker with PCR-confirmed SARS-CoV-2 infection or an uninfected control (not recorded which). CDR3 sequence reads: CASSPPVGGGNEQYF. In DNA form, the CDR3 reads TGTGCCAGCTCACCACCGGTAGGGGGTGGAAACGAGCAGTACTTC.